These T cell receptor beta chains were read from a single sample in a study of T-cell reconstitution after alpha-beta-depleted transplantation in children. TCRdb passed the PCR reads through MiXCR, listing each CDR3 protein once. The sample records some 130,000 distinct CDR3 sequences, around 9.8% being singletons. The sequencing here drew on PBMCs, mostly from graft donor cells, taken 180 days after TCRalphabeta/CD19-depleted stem cell transplant. The source is a girl under three years old who had a stem cell transplant for combined immunodeficiency, so the T cells may come from the graft donor. Each CDR3 is given with its conserved first and last residue. The D gene is left open where the match is weak. A clone size is listed for some rows: how often the clone was seen (once, few, many), or a class if it is expanded.

v_call	cdr3_length	clone_size	d_call	j_call	cdr3_nt	cdr3_aa
TRBV20-1	14	many	TRBD2	TRBJ2-3	TGCAGTGCTGGTGGACTAGCAAACACAGATACGCAGTATTTT	CSAGGLANTDTQYF
TRBV20-1	13	few	TRBD1	TRBJ1-4	TGCAGTGCTAGAAAGGGGGCGAGGGAAAAACTGTTTTTT	CSARKGAREKLFF
TRBV20-1	13	many	-	TRBJ2-7	TGCAGTGCAGATGGGACTGAATCCTACGAGCAGTACTTC	CSADGTESYEQYF
TRBV12-3/TRBV12-4	15	few	-	TRBJ2-1	TGTGCCAGCAGTTTACGGACCCCCTCCTACAATGAGCAGTTCTTC	CASSLRTPSYNEQFF
TRBV5-1	16	few	TRBD2	TRBJ2-5	TGCGCCAGCAGCATAAGGTCCGGAGGACTAGAAGAGACCCAGTACTTC	CASSIRSGGLEETQYF
TRBV29-1	14	many	TRBD2	TRBJ2-5	TGCAGCGGGCGATGGACTAGCGGGATACCCCACCAGTACTTC	CSGRWTSGIPHQYF
TRBV7-2	15	few	TRBD1	TRBJ2-5	TGTGCCAGCAGCTTCGACAGGGGGCGGGAGGAGACCCAGTACTTC	CASSFDRGREETQYF
TRBV6-2/TRBV6-3	13	few	-	TRBJ2-7	TGTGCCAGCAGGGCGCCCGGGACGTTCGAGCAGTACTTC	CASRAPGTFEQYF
TRBV7-2	17	-	-	TRBJ1-2	TGTGCCAGCAGCTTAGTGGTCAACCTGGGGCTCGACTATGGCTACACCTTC	CASSLVVNLGLDYGYTF
TRBV12-3/TRBV12-4	13	many	-	TRBJ1-1	TGTGCCAGCAGTTTAGGGTTGAACACTGAAGCTTTCTTT	CASSLGLNTEAFF
TRBV7-2	15	few	TRBD1	TRBJ1-2	TGTGCCAGCAGCTTAGCAGGCGGGACAGTGAGTGGCTACACCTTC	CASSLAGGTVSGYTF
TRBV5-4	14	-	TRBD2	TRBJ2-1	TGTGCCAGCAGCTTGGTTGGGACTAGGAGTGAGCAGTTCTTC	CASSLVGTRSEQFF